This T cell receptor (beta chain) was recovered during a study of blood T cell repertoires in COVID-19. Study overall: Some COVID-19 samples were acute and others convalescent; all came from the United States, Italy and Spain. PBMCs, B-cell-depleted T cells, or T cells were the source of the cDNA or gDNA that made up the material.

In the study's own analysis: Using reference gene primer amplification, nucleated cell counts were estimated. Libraries were prepared by immunoSEQ multiplex PCR; TCRdb keeps only in-frame clonotypes and omits some of them. V, J and clone size derive from that table, while D and trimming were established from the DNA sequence. The sample includes around 140,000 clones, 88% of them seen just once. This clone showed up just once. Germline V gene sequence: CDR1 SGHRS, CDR2 YFSETQ. CDR3 length: 15 amino acids. After removal of 4 bases from V and 1 base from J, the junction contained 7 bases not matched to a gene.

Material for sequencing was peripheral blood. The clonotype was recovered from a man aged 70-80 years with acute or convalescent COVID-19. The gene calls are TRBV5-1 and TRBJ1-1, with TRBD1 matching 7 bases. This CDR3 is CASSLSTGTNTEAFF. In DNA, the CDR3 is TGCGCCAGCAGCCTGTCGACAGGGACGAACACTGAAGCTTTCTTT.